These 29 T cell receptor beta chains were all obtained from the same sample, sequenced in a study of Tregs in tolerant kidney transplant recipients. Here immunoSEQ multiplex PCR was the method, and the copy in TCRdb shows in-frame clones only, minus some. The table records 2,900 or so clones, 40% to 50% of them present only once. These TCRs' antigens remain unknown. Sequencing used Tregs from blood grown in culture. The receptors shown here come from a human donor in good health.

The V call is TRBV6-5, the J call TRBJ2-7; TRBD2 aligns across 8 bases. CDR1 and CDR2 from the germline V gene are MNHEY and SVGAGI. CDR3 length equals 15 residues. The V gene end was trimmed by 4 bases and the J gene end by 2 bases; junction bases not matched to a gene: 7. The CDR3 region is CASSFIPGLAYEQYF. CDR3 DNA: TGTGCCAGCAGTTTTATACCGGGACTAGCCTACGAGCAGTACTTC.

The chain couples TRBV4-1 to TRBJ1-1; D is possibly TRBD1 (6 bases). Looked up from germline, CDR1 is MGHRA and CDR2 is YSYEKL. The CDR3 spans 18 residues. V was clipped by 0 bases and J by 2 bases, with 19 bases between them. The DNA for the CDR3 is TGCGCCAGCAGCCAAGACGTCCAGGTCGGGACATTAAACACTGAAGCTTTCTTT. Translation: CASSQDVQVGTLNTEAFF.

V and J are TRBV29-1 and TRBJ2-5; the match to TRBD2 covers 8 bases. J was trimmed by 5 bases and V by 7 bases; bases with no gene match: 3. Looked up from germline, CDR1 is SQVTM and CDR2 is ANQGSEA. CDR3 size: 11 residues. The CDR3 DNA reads TGCAGCGCCCAGCGGGGGGAGACCCAGTACTTC. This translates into CSAQRGETQYF.

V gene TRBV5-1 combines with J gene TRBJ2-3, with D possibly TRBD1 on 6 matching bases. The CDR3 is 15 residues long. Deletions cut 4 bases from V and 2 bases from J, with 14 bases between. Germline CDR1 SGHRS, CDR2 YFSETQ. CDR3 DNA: TGCGCCAGCAGCCCAGGGGACGTACTCACAGATACGCAGTATTTT. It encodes CASSPGDVLTDTQYF. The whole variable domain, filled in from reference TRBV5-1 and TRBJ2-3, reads KAGVTQTPRYLIKTRGQQVTLSCSPISGHRSVSWYQQTPGQGLQFLFEYFSETQRNKGNFPGRFSGRQFSNSRSEMNVSTLELGDSALYLCASSPGDVLTDTQYFGPGTRLTVL.

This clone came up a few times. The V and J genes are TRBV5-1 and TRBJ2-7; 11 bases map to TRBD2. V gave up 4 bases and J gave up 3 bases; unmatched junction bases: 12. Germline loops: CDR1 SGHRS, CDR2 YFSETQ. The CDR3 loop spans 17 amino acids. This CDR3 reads CASSPPFLAGGLYEQYF. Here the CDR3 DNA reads TGCGCCAGCAGCCCTCCCTTTTTAGCGGGGGGGCTCTACGAGCAGTACTTC.

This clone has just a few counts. The CDR3 nucleotides read TGTGCCAGTAAAGGACAGGGGAACACTGAAGCTTTCTTT. The encoded protein is CASKGQGNTEAFF. This sequence joins TRBV19 and TRBJ1-1; 8 bases map to TRBD1. CDR1 is LNHDA and CDR2 is SQIVND in the germline V gene (reference sequence). Trimming at V came to 7 bases and at J to 1 base, leaving 2 bases not matched to a gene. The CDR3 consists of 13 residues.

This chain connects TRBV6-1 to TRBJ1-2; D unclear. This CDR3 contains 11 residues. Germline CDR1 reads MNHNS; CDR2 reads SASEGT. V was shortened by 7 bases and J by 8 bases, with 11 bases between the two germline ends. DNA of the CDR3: TGTGCCAGCAAGGCGGGGTTAGGCTACACCTTC. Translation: CASKAGLGYTF.

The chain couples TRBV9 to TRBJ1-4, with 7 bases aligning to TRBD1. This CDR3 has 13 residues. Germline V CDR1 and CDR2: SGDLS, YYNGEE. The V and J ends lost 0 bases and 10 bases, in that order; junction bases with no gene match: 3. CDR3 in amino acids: CASSVEQGSKLFF. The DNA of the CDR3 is TGTGCCAGCAGCGTAGAACAGGGGTCAAAACTGTTTTTT. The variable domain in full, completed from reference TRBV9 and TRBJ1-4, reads DSGVTQTPKHLITATGQRVTLRCSPRSGDLSVYWYQQSLDQGLQFLIQYYNGEERAKGNILERFSAQQFPDLHSELNLSSLELGDSALYFCASSVEQGSKLFFGSGTQLSVL.

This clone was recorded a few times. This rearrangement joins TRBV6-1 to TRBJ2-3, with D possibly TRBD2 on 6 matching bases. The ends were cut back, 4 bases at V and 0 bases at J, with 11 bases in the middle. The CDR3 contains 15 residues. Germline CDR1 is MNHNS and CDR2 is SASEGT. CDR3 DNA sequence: TGTGCCAGCAGTGTGCTAGCGACTAGCACAGATACGCAGTATTTT. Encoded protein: CASSVLATSTDTQYF.

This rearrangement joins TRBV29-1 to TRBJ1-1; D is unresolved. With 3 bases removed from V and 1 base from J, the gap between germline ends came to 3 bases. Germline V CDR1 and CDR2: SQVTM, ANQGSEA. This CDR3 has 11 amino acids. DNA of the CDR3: TGCAGCGTTGAGAGGAACACTGAAGCTTTCTTT. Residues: CSVERNTEAFF.

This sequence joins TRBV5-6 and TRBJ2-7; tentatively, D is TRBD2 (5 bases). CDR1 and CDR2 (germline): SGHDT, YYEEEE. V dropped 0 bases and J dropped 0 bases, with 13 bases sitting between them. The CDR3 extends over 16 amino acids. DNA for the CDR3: TGTGCCAGCAGCTTGGCCGGTAGAGGGAGCTCCTACGAGCAGTACTTC. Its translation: CASSLAGRGSSYEQYF.

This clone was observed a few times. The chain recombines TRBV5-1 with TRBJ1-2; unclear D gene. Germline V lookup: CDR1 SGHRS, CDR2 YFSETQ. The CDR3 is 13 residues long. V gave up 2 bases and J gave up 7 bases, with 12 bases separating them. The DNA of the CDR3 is TGCGCCAGCAGCTTATCCGATATGGGTGGCTACACCTTC. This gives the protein CASSLSDMGGYTF.

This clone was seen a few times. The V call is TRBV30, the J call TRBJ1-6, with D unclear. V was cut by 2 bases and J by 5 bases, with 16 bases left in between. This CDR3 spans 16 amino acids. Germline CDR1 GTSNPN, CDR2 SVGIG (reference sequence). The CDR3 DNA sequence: TGTGCCTGGAGTCAGACAAGGTCGTATCATAATTCACCCCTCCACTTT. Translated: CAWSQTRSYHNSPLHF.

DNA for the CDR3: TGTGCCAGCAGCTTTGGGTTAGGAAGGGTTAACACTGAAGCTTTCTTT. It translates to CASSFGLGRVNTEAFF. J is TRBJ1-1 and V is TRBV4-2, with no clear D. Germline CDR1 is LGHNA and CDR2 is YNFKEQ. The CDR3 runs to 16 residues. V was pared by 5 bases and J by 2 bases, with 18 bases between.

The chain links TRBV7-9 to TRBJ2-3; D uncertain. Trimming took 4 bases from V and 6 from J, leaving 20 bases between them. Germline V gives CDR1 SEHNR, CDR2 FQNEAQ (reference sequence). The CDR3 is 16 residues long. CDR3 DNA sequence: TGTGCCAGCAGCTCCGGGCTAGTGGTCAATTGGGATACGCAGTATTTT. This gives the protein CASSSGLVVNWDTQYF.

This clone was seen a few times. The CDR3 protein is CAWRGSWFTQYF. As DNA, the CDR3 is TGTGCCTGGAGGGGTAGCTGGTTTACGCAGTATTTT. V gene TRBV30 combines with J gene TRBJ2-3, with D unclear. The CDR3 totals 12 residues. V lost 3 bases and J lost 8, with 12 bases in between. Germline lookup yields CDR1 GTSNPN and CDR2 SVGIG (reference sequence).

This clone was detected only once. The CDR3 nucleotides read TGTGCCAGCAGCGCCCTAGGGACAGGTCGGCAAGAGACCCAGTACTTC. Amino acids: CASSALGTGRQETQYF. V is TRBV9 and J is TRBJ2-5; 8 bases agree with TRBD1. Germline values: CDR1 SGDLS, CDR2 YYNGEE. The CDR3 loop spans 16 amino acids. V gave up 3 bases and J gave up 2 bases; unmatched junction bases: 9.

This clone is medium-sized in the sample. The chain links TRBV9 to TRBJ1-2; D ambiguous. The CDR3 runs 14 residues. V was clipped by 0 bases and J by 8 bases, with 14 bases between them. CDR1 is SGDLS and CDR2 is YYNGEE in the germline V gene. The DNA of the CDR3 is TGTGCCAGCAGCGTAGACGGGCTACCCCCCGGCTACACCTTC. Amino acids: CASSVDGLPPGYTF.

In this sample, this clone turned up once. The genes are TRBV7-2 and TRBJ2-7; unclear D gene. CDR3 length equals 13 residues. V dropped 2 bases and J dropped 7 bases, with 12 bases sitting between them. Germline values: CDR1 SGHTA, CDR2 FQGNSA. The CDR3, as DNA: TGTGCCAGCAGCTTAAGGGTCTCGAAGGAGCAGTACTTC. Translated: CASSLRVSKEQYF.

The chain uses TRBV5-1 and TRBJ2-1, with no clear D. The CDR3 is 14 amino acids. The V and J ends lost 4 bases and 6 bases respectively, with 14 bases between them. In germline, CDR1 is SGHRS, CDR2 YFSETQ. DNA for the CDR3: TGCGCCAGCAGCAAGTCTCCAGTTGGCAATGAGCAGTTCTTC. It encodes CASSKSPVGNEQFF.

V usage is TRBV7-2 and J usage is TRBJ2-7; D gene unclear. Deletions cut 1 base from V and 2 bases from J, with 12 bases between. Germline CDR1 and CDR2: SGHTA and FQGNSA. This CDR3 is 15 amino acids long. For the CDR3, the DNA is TGTGCCAGCAGCTTAGGCGCTAGTTTCGCCTACGAGCAGTACTTC. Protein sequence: CASSLGASFAYEQYF.

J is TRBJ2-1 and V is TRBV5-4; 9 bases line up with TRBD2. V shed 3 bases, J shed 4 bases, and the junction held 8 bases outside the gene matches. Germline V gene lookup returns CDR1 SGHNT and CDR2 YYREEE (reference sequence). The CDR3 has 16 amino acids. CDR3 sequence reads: CASSWASGTLYNEQFF. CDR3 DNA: TGTGCCAGCAGCTGGGCTAGCGGGACCCTATACAATGAGCAGTTCTTC.

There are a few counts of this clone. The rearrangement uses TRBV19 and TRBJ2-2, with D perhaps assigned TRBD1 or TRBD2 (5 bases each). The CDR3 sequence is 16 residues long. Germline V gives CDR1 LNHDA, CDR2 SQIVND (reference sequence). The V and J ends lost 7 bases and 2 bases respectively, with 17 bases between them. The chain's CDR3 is CASIPDGAPNTGELFF. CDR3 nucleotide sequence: TGTGCCAGTATTCCCGACGGGGCCCCCAACACCGGGGAGCTGTTTTTT.

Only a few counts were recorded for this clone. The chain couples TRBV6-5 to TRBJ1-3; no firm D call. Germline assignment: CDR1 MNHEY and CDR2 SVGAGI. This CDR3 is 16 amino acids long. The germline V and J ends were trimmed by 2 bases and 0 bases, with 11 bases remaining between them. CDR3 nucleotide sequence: TGTGCCAGCAGTTACAGGAGTCCAGGCTCTGGAAACACCATATATTTT. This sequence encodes CASSYRSPGSGNTIYF.

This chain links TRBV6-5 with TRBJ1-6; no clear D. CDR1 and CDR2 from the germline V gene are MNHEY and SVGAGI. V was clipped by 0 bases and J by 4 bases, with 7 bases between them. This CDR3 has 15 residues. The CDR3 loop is CASSYSGGYNSPLHF. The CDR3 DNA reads TGTGCCAGCAGTTACTCGGGCGGTTATAATTCACCCCTCCACTTT.

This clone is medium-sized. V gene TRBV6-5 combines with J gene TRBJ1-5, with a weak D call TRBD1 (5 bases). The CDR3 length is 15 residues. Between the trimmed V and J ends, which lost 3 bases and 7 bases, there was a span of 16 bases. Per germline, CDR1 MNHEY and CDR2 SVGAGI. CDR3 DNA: TGTGCCAGCAGTTATGGGGACCCGCGCCGACAGCCCCAGCATTTT. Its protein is CASSYGDPRRQPQHF.

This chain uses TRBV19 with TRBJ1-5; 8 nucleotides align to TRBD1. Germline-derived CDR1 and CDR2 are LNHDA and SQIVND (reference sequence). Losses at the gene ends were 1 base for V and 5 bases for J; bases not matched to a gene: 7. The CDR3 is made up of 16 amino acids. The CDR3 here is CASSIVIGTGDQPQHF. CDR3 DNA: TGTGCCAGTAGTATAGTCATCGGGACAGGTGATCAGCCCCAGCATTTT. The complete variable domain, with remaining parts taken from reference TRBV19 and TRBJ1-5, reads DGGITQSPKYLFRKEGQNVTLSCEQNLNHDAMYWYRQDPGQGLRLIYYSQIVNDFQKGDIAEGYSVSREKKESFPLTVTSAQKNPTAFYLCASSIVIGTGDQPQHFGDGTRLSIL.

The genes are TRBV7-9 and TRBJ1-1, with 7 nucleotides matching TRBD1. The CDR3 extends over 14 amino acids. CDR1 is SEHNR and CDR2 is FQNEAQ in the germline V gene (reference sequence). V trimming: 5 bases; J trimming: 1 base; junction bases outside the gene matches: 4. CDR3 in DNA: TGTGCCAGCAGCACCAGGGGGGCGAACACTGAAGCTTTCTTT. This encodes CASSTRGANTEAFF.

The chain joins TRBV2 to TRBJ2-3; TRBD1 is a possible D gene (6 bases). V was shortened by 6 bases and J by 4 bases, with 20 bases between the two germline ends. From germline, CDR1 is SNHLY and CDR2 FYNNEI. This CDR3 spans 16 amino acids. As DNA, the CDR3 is TGTGCCAGCAGACTAACAGGGCATCGGGGCGCAGATACGCAGTATTTT. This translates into CASRLTGHRGADTQYF.